The entry below gives a single T cell receptor beta chain sequence along with its context. This entry comes from a study of T cell changes during pregnancy in multiple sclerosis. This CDR3 contains 16 residues. V was pared by 4 bases and J by 0 bases, with 5 bases of the junction left unmatched. The V gene's germline CDR1 is MNHEY and CDR2 SVGAGI. TCRdb's table, derived via immunoSEQ multiplex PCR, lists solely in-frame clones and lacks some. The profile shows approximately 97,000 clones, around nine tenths of them singletons. The sample consisted of peripheral blood, taken in the second trimester of pregnancy. The clonotype originates from a female donor in good health, enrolled as a control in a pregnancy study. This chain links TRBV6-5 with TRBJ2-2, with 7 bases matching TRBD1. CDR3 coding DNA: TGTGCCAGCAGTTCACTTCAGGGGGCGAACACCGGGGAGCTGTTTTTT. This translates into CASSSLQGANTGELFF.